These 26 T cell receptor beta chains share one sample of origin, sequenced in a study of T cells in Graves' hyperthyroidism and ophthalmopathy. Authors of the study amplified TCR beta CDR3 regions from RNA transcripts. Using the HTBI primer set, a first-round RT-PCR was run on the TCR CDR3. TCRdb called the multiplex PCR reads again in MiXCR, with one record for every CDR3 protein. Of under 750,000 distinct CDR3 sequences in the sample, roughly a sixth were seen once. The sample comprised blood. These receptors were taken from a woman between 50 and 59 years old with Graves' hyperthyroidism that later progressed to Graves' ophthalmopathy.

This clonotype has at least ten counts. This chain connects TRBV6-5 to TRBJ1-4; D is perhaps TRBD1 (6 bases). The length of the CDR3 is 15 residues. V dropped 0 bases and J dropped 7 bases, with 12 bases sitting between them. CDR1 and CDR2 from the germline V gene are MNHEY and SVGAGI. CDR3 region: CASSYSTQGLEKLFF. Written as DNA, the CDR3 is TGTGCCAGCAGTTACTCGACACAGGGCCTTGAAAAACTGTTTTTT.

This clonotype was counted many times. The chain links TRBV3-1 to TRBJ2-3; D is ambiguous. Trimming stripped 0 bases from V and 1 base from J, with 8 bases between. This CDR3 contains 15 residues. The germline V gene encodes CDR1 LGHDT and CDR2 YNNKEL (reference sequence). CDR3: CASSQDSARTDTQYF. The CDR3 nucleotides are TGTGCCAGCAGCCAAGATTCGGCGCGCACAGATACGCAGTATTTT.

With regard to this clonotype: A much bigger clone sits one base away, suggesting this may be a read error. V gene TRBV18 combines with J gene TRBJ1-1; no clear D. V lost 5 bases to trimming and J lost 2 bases, with 9 bases between them. The CDR3 totals 13 residues. CDR1 is KGHSH, CDR2 LQKENI, per germline. As DNA, the CDR3 is TGTGCCAGCTCAACCAAATACAACACTGAAGCTTTCTTT. It translates to CASSTKYNTEAFF.

Many counts were recorded for this clonotype. This rearrangement joins TRBV11-2 to TRBJ2-1; 9 nucleotides agree with TRBD2. V gave up 1 base and J gave up 7 bases; unmatched junction bases: 2. Germline V gene data show CDR1 as SGHAT and CDR2 as FQNNGV. This CDR3 spans 14 amino acids. The CDR3 reads CASSLVTSGNEQFF. As DNA, the CDR3 is TGTGCCAGCAGCTTAGTTACTAGCGGGAATGAGCAGTTCTTC.

The table lists this clonotype with many counts. The chain uses TRBV6-1 and TRBJ2-7, with TRBD1 matching 7 bases. The ends lost 6 bases at V and 2 bases at J; junction bases unmatched: 7. The CDR3 runs 14 residues. Per the germline V gene, CDR1 is MNHNS and CDR2 is SASEGT. CDR3 sequence reads: CASSASTGTYEQYF. In DNA, the CDR3 is TGTGCCAGCAGCGCCTCGACAGGGACCTACGAGCAGTACTTC.

This clonotype was recorded many times. The J gene is TRBJ2-2, the V gene TRBV11-3, with TRBD1 as a possible D gene (6 bases). V was shortened by 1 base and J by 12 bases, with 12 bases between the two germline ends. Germline V CDR1 and CDR2: SGHNT, YENEEA. This CDR3 is 13 amino acids long. Here the CDR3 DNA reads TGTGCCAGCAGCTTAGGGGGGCAGTTGAAGCTGTTTTTT. Encoded protein: CASSLGGQLKLFF.

V usage is TRBV12-3 or TRBV12-4 and J usage is TRBJ2-7; 9 bases are shared with TRBD2. The length of the CDR3 is 16 residues. V was clipped by 2 bases and J by 3 bases; unmatched bases: 8. CDR3 in DNA: TGTGCCAGCAGTTTACTACTCCAGCGGGGGGACTACGAGCAGTACTTC. Protein product: CASSLLLQRGDYEQYF.

This clonotype was seen repeatedly, ten times or more. The J gene is TRBJ1-5, the V gene TRBV27; TRBD1 matches 7 bases. With 2 bases clipped from V and 3 bases from J, the junction kept 16 bases outside the gene matches. Germline V gene lookup returns CDR1 MNHEY and CDR2 SMNVEV (reference sequence). CDR3 size: 19 residues. CDR3: CASSLRWPGQPYINQPQHF. The CDR3 coding sequence is TGTGCCAGCAGTTTAAGATGGCCGGGACAGCCTTATATCAATCAGCCCCAGCATTTT.

The gene calls are TRBV13 and TRBJ2-2, with D hard to call. With 1 base removed from V and 4 bases from J, the gap between germline ends came to 10 bases. CDR1 and CDR2 (germline): PRHDT, FYEKMQ (reference sequence). CDR3 size: 15 residues. The CDR3 loop is CASSLARDTTGELFF. CDR3 DNA: TGTGCCAGCAGCTTAGCCCGAGATACCACCGGGGAGCTGTTTTTT.

This chain uses TRBV18 with TRBJ1-6; D may be TRBD1 (6 bases). The CDR3 totals 13 residues. The germline V gene encodes CDR1 KGHSH and CDR2 LQKENI. Trimming took 2 bases from V and 8 from J, leaving 7 bases between them. The CDR3 reads CASSPGGDSPLHF. CDR3 nucleotide sequence: TGTGCCAGCTCACCAGGGGGCGATTCACCCCTCCACTTT.

There are many counts of this clonotype. The chain combines TRBV9 with TRBJ2-3; the match to TRBD2 covers 10 bases. Trimming cost V 3 bases and J 2 bases; bases outside gene matches: 6. Germline lookup yields CDR1 SGDLS and CDR2 YYNGEE. The CDR3 sequence is 16 residues long. The CDR3, as DNA: TGTGCCAGCAGCGCCGTGCTAGCGGGGGACACAGATACGCAGTATTTT. It codes for CASSAVLAGDTDTQYF.

This clonotype was recorded at least ten times. The rearrangement links TRBV3-1 to TRBJ1-2; TRBD1 matches 7 bases. The length of the CDR3 is 14 residues. Looked up from germline, CDR1 is LGHDT and CDR2 is YNNKEL (reference sequence). The V gene end was trimmed by 3 bases and the J gene end by 7 bases; junction bases not matched to a gene: 8. The CDR3 DNA is TGTGCCAGCAGCCAGAATCGACAGGGCTCTGGCTACACCTTC. Translated: CASSQNRQGSGYTF.

This clonotype came up a few times. In nucleotides, the CDR3 is TGTGCCAGCAGTTTTTCCCTAGCCAAAAACATTCAGTACTTC. Translation gives CASSFSLAKNIQYF. The chain carries TRBV12-3 or TRBV12-4 and TRBJ2-4; D ambiguous. V gave up 3 bases and J gave up 0 bases, with 6 bases separating them. The CDR3 length is 14 residues.

Turning to this clonotype: A read error is possible here, since a much larger clone lies one base away. Lacking the conserved final phenylalanine or tryptophan, this CDR3 likely reflects a read error. The chain joins TRBV12-3 or TRBV12-4 to TRBJ2-5; D is possibly TRBD1 (6 bases). The CDR3 is made up of 14 amino acids. Trimming left V 5 bases short and J 0 bases short, with 10 bases between. The CDR3 sequence: CASSTGPYQETQYS. CDR3 in DNA: TGTGCCAGCAGTACAGGGCCTTACCAAGAGACCCAGTACTCC.

There are many counts of this clonotype. This sequence joins TRBV2 and TRBJ1-1, with 7 bases that match TRBD1. The CDR3 covers 14 residues. J lost 5 bases, V lost 5 bases, and 8 bases had no gene match. Germline values: CDR1 SNHLY, CDR2 FYNNEI. The CDR3 coding sequence is TGTGCCAGCAGTCGAAGTACAGGGGAGACTGAAGCTTTCTTT. It translates to CASSRSTGETEAFF.

The chain has TRBV20-1 and TRBJ1-2, with 8 bases that match TRBD1. The germline CDR1 and CDR2 sequences are DFQATT and SNEGSKA (reference sequence). There are 13 residues in the CDR3. The ends lost 8 bases at V and 7 bases at J; junction bases unmatched: 12. In DNA form, the CDR3 reads TGCAGTCCCCCTGGACAGGGTATAACTGGCTACACCTTC. This codes for CSPPGQGITGYTF.

This chain links TRBV2 with TRBJ2-3; the D gene is possibly TRBD2 (6 bases). Trimming removed 9 bases at V and 6 bases at J, with 19 bases between. The length of the CDR3 is 14 residues. The germline gives CDR1 SNHLY, CDR2 FYNNEI. The CDR3 loop is CASINGPREDTQYF. In DNA form, the CDR3 reads TGTGCCAGTATAAACGGTCCTCGGGAGGATACGCAGTATTTT.

This clonotype was detected only a few times. This sequence joins TRBV15 and TRBJ2-2, with D possibly TRBD2 on 5 matching bases. Germline V gives CDR1 LNHNV, CDR2 YYDKDF (reference sequence). The CDR3 consists of 16 residues. V lost 5 bases and J 0 bases, leaving 13 bases between the germline ends. As DNA, the CDR3 is TGTGCCACCAGCCCACGGACTCACGCGAACACCGGGGAGCTGTTTTTT. It encodes CATSPRTHANTGELFF. The full variable domain, completed using reference TRBV15 and TRBJ2-2, is DAMVIQNPRYQVTQFGKPVTLSCSQTLNHNVMYWYQQKSSQAPKLLFHYYDKDFNNEADTPDNFQSRRPNTSFCFLDIRSPGLGDTAMYLCATSPRTHANTGELFFGEGSRLTVL.

This clonotype has just one count. As DNA, the CDR3 is TGTGCCAGCAGCTTAGCGGAAGGGGAGACCCAGTACTTC. Translating it yields CASSLAEGETQYF. The rearrangement joins TRBV7-2 to TRBJ2-5; D not resolved. Germline lookup yields CDR1 SGHTA and CDR2 FQGNSA. V shed 0 bases and J shed 5 bases, with 7 bases lying between them. The CDR3 has 13 amino acids.

This clonotype was seen at least ten times. The chain combines TRBV7-2 with TRBJ1-1; no clear D. V was clipped by 5 bases and J by 0 bases, with 7 bases between them. Germline V gives CDR1 SGHTA, CDR2 FQGNSA. CDR3 length: 13 residues. This chain's CDR3 is CASSQTMNTEAFF. In DNA, the CDR3 is TGTGCCAGCAGCCAGACCATGAACACTGAAGCTTTCTTT.

The rearrangement joins TRBV11-2 to TRBJ1-2; D gene unclear. Germline V CDR1 and CDR2: SGHAT, FQNNGV. This CDR3 has 13 amino acids. V shed 5 bases and J shed 2 bases, with 9 bases lying between them. The CDR3 DNA is TGTGCCAGCAGCCACGGCTTAAACTATGGCTACACCTTC. It encodes CASSHGLNYGYTF.

Worth noting for this clonotype: This may arise from a read error, as a much more abundant clone is one base away. J is TRBJ2-7 and V is TRBV20-1, with D perhaps being TRBD1 or TRBD2 (5 bases each). The CDR3 covers 15 residues. The V gene lost 0 bases and the J gene lost 2 bases, with 14 bases spanning the gap. Germline V CDR1 and CDR2: DFQATT, SNEGSKA (reference sequence). DNA for the CDR3: TGCAGTGCTAGAGATGAGGGACGCAGCACCTACGAGCAGTACTTC. The encoded protein is CSARDEGRSTYEQYF.

There are many counts of this clonotype. This chain uses TRBV18 with TRBJ1-1; 7 bases align to TRBD1. The J segment lost 5 bases and the V segment lost 0 bases, leaving 6 bases of the junction unmatched. The germline V gene has CDR1 KGHSH and CDR2 LQKENI. The CDR3 sequence is 15 residues long. The DNA of the CDR3 is TGTGCCAGCTCACCACCTAAACAGGGGTGGACTGAAGCTTTCTTT. This encodes CASSPPKQGWTEAFF.

The chain employs TRBV12-3 or TRBV12-4 and TRBJ2-1, with D perhaps TRBD1 (6 bases). V lost 6 bases to trimming and J lost 6 bases, with 12 bases between them. The CDR3 spans 13 residues. CDR3 nucleotide sequence: TGTGCCAGCAGCCGACAGGTTTTCAATGAGCAGTTCTTC. Translating it yields CASSRQVFNEQFF.

At least ten counts were recorded for this clonotype. The genes are TRBV6-1 and TRBJ2-5; 8 bases agree with TRBD2. The CDR3 spans 13 residues. Germline CDR1 reads MNHNS; CDR2 reads SASEGT. Trimming took 7 bases from V and 5 from J; bases not matched to a gene: 6. The CDR3 reads CASNGGAWETQYF. The DNA of the CDR3 is TGTGCCAGCAACGGGGGGGCCTGGGAGACCCAGTACTTC.

This clonotype was seen ten or more times. As DNA, the CDR3 is TGCAGTGCTACCAGGACAGGCAACACCGGGGAGCTGTTTTTT. Translation gives CSATRTGNTGELFF. The chain has TRBV20-1 and TRBJ2-2, with 7 bases that match TRBD1. The CDR3 length is 14 residues. With V trimmed by 4 bases and J by 2 bases, 4 bases remained unmatched. In germline, CDR1 is DFQATT, CDR2 SNEGSKA (reference sequence).